This passage covers 28 T cell receptor beta chains from one sample sequenced in a study of blood T cell repertoires in COVID-19. Method: immunoSEQ multiplex PCR; TCRdb's copy keeps in-frame clones and lacks some. Among fewer than 650,000 clones listed, around 90% were seen once. The specimen was peripheral blood. The receptors come from a woman between 45 and 60 years old with COVID-19, enrolled during active disease.

This clone was observed a few times. The chain recombines TRBV19 with TRBJ2-7; D not resolved. In germline, CDR1 is LNHDA, CDR2 SQIVND (reference sequence). V was clipped by 4 bases and J by 3 bases, with 7 bases between them. The CDR3 length is 12 residues. CDR3 sequence reads: CASSSPYYEQYF. CDR3 sequence (DNA): TGTGCCAGTAGTAGCCCCTACTACGAGCAGTACTTC. Looking up the rest from reference TRBV19 and TRBJ2-7 gives the full variable domain: DGGITQSPKYLFRKEGQNVTLSCEQNLNHDAMYWYRQDPGQGLRLIYYSQIVNDFQKGDIAEGYSVSREKKESFPLTVTSAQKNPTAFYLCASSSPYYEQYFGPGTRLTVT.

The chain combines TRBV7-9 with TRBJ1-1, with D uncertain. Trimming stripped 2 bases from V and 4 bases from J, with 14 bases between. The CDR3 length is 15 residues. Per the germline V gene, CDR1 is SEHNR and CDR2 is FQNEAQ (reference sequence). CDR3 sequence (DNA): TGTGCCAGCAGCTTATGGGGAGGTTCGGGCACTGAAGCTTTCTTT. This codes for CASSLWGGSGTEAFF.

V and J are TRBV2 and TRBJ1-4, with a weak D call TRBD1 (5 bases). CDR3 size: 14 residues. Germline CDR1 is SNHLY and CDR2 is FYNNEI. Trimming took 6 bases from V and 1 from J, leaving 9 bases between them. The chain's CDR3 is CASRGEGTNEKLFF. The DNA for the CDR3 is TGTGCCAGCAGGGGGGAGGGAACTAATGAAAAACTGTTTTTT.

This chain joins TRBV27 and TRBJ2-5, with 7 bases identical to TRBD1. The CDR3 is 13 amino acids. The germline V gene encodes CDR1 MNHEY and CDR2 SMNVEV (reference sequence). The V and J ends lost 5 bases and 4 bases, in that order; junction bases with no gene match: 4. The CDR3, as DNA: TGTGCCAGCAGTCCTGGGACAGTAGAGACCCAGTACTTC. Protein product: CASSPGTVETQYF.

The chain employs TRBV29-1 and TRBJ2-2, with TRBD2 matching over 8 bases. After removal of 1 base from V and 6 bases from J, the junction contained 10 bases not matched to a gene. Per germline, CDR1 SQVTM and CDR2 ANQGSEA. The CDR3 sequence is 16 residues long. The DNA for the CDR3 is TGCAGCGTTGAAGGGCGGGGAACCGGGAGGGCCGGGGAGCTGTTTTTT. Protein product: CSVEGRGTGRAGELFF.

This sequence joins TRBV5-6 and TRBJ2-7; 7 bases map to TRBD1. V gave up 2 bases and J gave up 4 bases; unmatched junction bases: 9. The CDR3 is 15 amino acids. Germline lookup yields CDR1 SGHDT and CDR2 YYEEEE. The CDR3 spells CASSLTGDSRYEQYF. The CDR3 DNA is TGTGCCAGCAGCTTAACAGGGGATAGCAGGTACGAGCAGTACTTC.

The genes are TRBV5-6 and TRBJ1-1, with D unclear. The CDR3 has 13 amino acids. In germline, CDR1 is SGHDT, CDR2 YYEEEE. With 1 base removed from V and 5 bases from J, the gap between germline ends came to 9 bases. CDR3 sequence (DNA): TGTGCCAGCAGCTTGCGGTACGGGACTGAAGCTTTCTTT. It specifies CASSLRYGTEAFF.

The chain combines TRBV5-6 with TRBJ1-5; D is ambiguous. The CDR3 has 15 residues. The germline gives CDR1 SGHDT, CDR2 YYEEEE. The V and J ends lost 1 base and 6 bases respectively, with 14 bases between them. CDR3 nucleotides: TGTGCCAGCAGCTTGTGGGCCAGATATGGTCAGCCCCAGCATTTT. Translated, it gives CASSLWARYGQPQHF.

The table lists this clone with a count of one. The rearrangement uses TRBV5-5 and TRBJ1-2; TRBD1 is a possible D gene (6 bases). Germline-derived CDR1 and CDR2 are SGHKS and YYEKEE (reference sequence). Trimming left V 2 bases short and J 4 bases short, with 9 bases between. This CDR3 comprises 13 residues. The DNA for the CDR3 is TGTGCCAGCAGCTTCGACAGGTCCTATGGCTACACCTTC. Its protein product is CASSFDRSYGYTF.

The rearrangement uses TRBV5-1 and TRBJ1-2, with a tentative D call TRBD1 (5 bases). The CDR3 totals 15 residues. The V end lost 0 bases, the J end lost 4 bases, and 13 bases lay between the germline ends. Germline CDR1 and CDR2: SGHRS and YFSETQ. Here the CDR3 DNA reads TGCGCCAGCAGCTTGGACCAGGGAGGATTCTATGGCTACACCTTC. It yields the protein CASSLDQGGFYGYTF.

The CDR3 here is CSVTGPNTGELFF. In DNA form, the CDR3 reads TGCAGCGTCACAGGTCCGAACACCGGGGAGCTGTTTTTT. This sequence joins TRBV29-1 and TRBJ2-2; the D gene is possibly TRBD1 (5 bases). This CDR3 contains 13 residues. V was shortened by 6 bases and J by 0 bases, with 8 bases between the two germline ends. From germline, CDR1 is SQVTM and CDR2 ANQGSEA.

This clone was detected once. This rearrangement joins TRBV7-2 to TRBJ2-1; 8 bases fit TRBD2. CDR3 length: 12 residues. Germline V gene data show CDR1 as SGHTA and CDR2 as FQGNSA. The V and J ends lost 5 bases and 8 bases, in that order; junction bases with no gene match: 2. The CDR3 nucleotides read TGTGCCAGCAGCCGGGGGGGCGATGAGCAGTTCTTC. As protein: CASSRGGDEQFF.

The DNA for the CDR3 is TGTGCCAGTAGTAGAGGAGCATCTAATGAAAAACTGTTTTTT. This codes for CASSRGASNEKLFF. This chain connects TRBV19 to TRBJ1-4; unclear D gene. Deletions cut 4 bases from V and 3 bases from J, with 9 bases between. This CDR3 is built from 14 residues. Germline CDR1 and CDR2: LNHDA and SQIVND (reference sequence).

The chain's CDR3 is CASSPRTSGEVYNEQFF. As DNA, the CDR3 is TGTGCCAGCAGCCCCAGGACTAGCGGGGAGGTCTACAATGAGCAGTTCTTC. The chain joins TRBV4-2 to TRBJ2-1; 12 bases agree with TRBD2. This CDR3 is built from 17 residues. V was pared by 4 bases and J by 3 bases, with 7 bases of the junction left unmatched. The germline CDR1 and CDR2 sequences are LGHNA and YNFKEQ.

This chain uses TRBV6-5 with TRBJ1-1; the D is unclear. This CDR3 has 14 residues. V was cut by 0 bases and J by 4 bases, with 9 bases left in between. Germline lookup yields CDR1 MNHEY and CDR2 SVGAGI. The CDR3 here is CASSYSFQSTEAFF. CDR3 in DNA: TGTGCCAGCAGTTACTCCTTCCAGTCCACTGAAGCTTTCTTT.

The chain couples TRBV6-5 to TRBJ1-5, with D hard to call. Germline CDR1 reads MNHEY; CDR2 reads SVGAGI. This CDR3 region has 14 residues. Trimming removed 8 bases at V and 7 bases at J, with 18 bases between. The DNA of the CDR3 is TGTGCCAGCGCTACCAACAGAGGGAACCAGCCCCAGCATTTT. Encoded protein: CASATNRGNQPQHF.

The gene calls are TRBV7-2 and TRBJ2-2; D is unclear. The V gene lost 3 bases and the J gene lost 5 bases, with 7 bases spanning the gap. In germline, CDR1 is SGHTA, CDR2 FQGNSA. The CDR3 covers 13 residues. For the CDR3, the DNA is TGTGCCAGCAGCTTCGAGGCGACCGGGGAGCTGTTTTTT. This encodes CASSFEATGELFF.

The chain carries TRBV28 and TRBJ1-5, with no clear D. V shed 4 bases and J shed 0 bases, with 4 bases lying between them. There are 13 residues in the CDR3. Germline V gene data show CDR1 as MDHEN and CDR2 as SYDVKM. CDR3 loop: CASSYYSNQPQHF. The DNA of the CDR3 is TGTGCCAGCAGTTATTATAGCAATCAGCCCCAGCATTTT.

V is TRBV2 and J is TRBJ1-1, with 9 positions matching TRBD1. Germline V gene data show CDR1 as SNHLY and CDR2 as FYNNEI. The V segment lost 5 bases and the J segment 1 base; nucleotides outside the gene matches: 2. This CDR3 has 14 residues. The DNA for the CDR3 is TGTGCCAGCAGTTTGACAGGGGGGAACACTGAAGCTTTCTTT. Translating gives CASSLTGGNTEAFF.

The V and J genes are TRBV2 and TRBJ2-3; 7 bases line up with TRBD2. The CDR3 is 14 amino acids. In germline, CDR1 is SNHLY, CDR2 FYNNEI. After removal of 8 bases from V and 4 bases from J, the junction contained 9 bases not matched to a gene. CDR3 in amino acids: CASFVTSGADTQYF. The CDR3 nucleotides read TGTGCCAGCTTTGTGACCAGCGGGGCAGATACGCAGTATTTT.

The gene calls are TRBV5-8 and TRBJ1-2; D is perhaps TRBD1 (5 bases). The V and J ends lost 2 bases and 1 base respectively, with 9 bases between them. The CDR3 has 14 residues. Germline CDR1 SGHTS, CDR2 YDEGEE. CDR3 sequence: CASSFGHRNYGYTF. The CDR3 DNA sequence: TGTGCCAGCAGCTTTGGACACCGTAACTATGGCTACACCTTC.

This chain connects TRBV28 to TRBJ1-1; 8 nucleotides line up with TRBD1. The CDR3 consists of 15 residues. The J segment lost 5 bases and the V segment lost 10 bases, leaving 15 bases of the junction unmatched. Germline CDR1 and CDR2: MDHEN and SYDVKM. In DNA, the CDR3 is TGTGCCACGAATTCAGGGGGCGCGTCTAGGACTGAAGCTTTCTTT. Encoded protein: CATNSGGASRTEAFF.

This clone was seen a few times. The chain is built from TRBV10-1 and TRBJ2-1; 8 bases line up with TRBD1. Looked up from germline, CDR1 is WNHNN and CDR2 is SYGVQD (reference sequence). The V segment lost 8 bases and the J segment 6 bases; nucleotides outside the gene matches: 3. CDR3 length equals 12 residues. The CDR3 here is CASSGQVNEQFF. CDR3 bases: TGCGCCAGCTCGGGACAGGTCAATGAGCAGTTCTTC.

In the case of this clone: One junction end does not reproduce the germline sequence, and a read error may be involved. The V call is TRBV3-1 (or the pseudogene TRBV3-2), the J call TRBJ2-2; TRBD2 is a possible D gene (5 bases). The CDR3 is 15 amino acids. CDR1 is LGHDT and CDR2 is YNNKEL in the germline V gene (reference sequence). CDR3: CASSGGTANTGELFF. The CDR3 DNA reads TGTGCCAGCAGCGGCGGCACAGCCAACACCGGGGAACTGTTTTTT.

On this clone itself: One junction end disagrees with the germline gene, perhaps due to a read error. The rearrangement uses TRBV12-3 or TRBV12-4 and TRBJ1-2; 7 bases match TRBD1. The length of the CDR3 is 13 residues. CDR3 in DNA: TGTGCCAGCAGCTTGCTGGGCCCCGGGACAGTTAACTTC. Its translation: CASSLLGPGTVNF.

A word on this clone: The junction does not match germline at one end; this may be a read error. V usage is TRBV27 and J usage is TRBJ2-1; 8 positions agree with TRBD2. The CDR3 sequence is 14 residues long. Germline V gene data show CDR1 as MNHEY and CDR2 as SMNVEV (reference sequence). The CDR3 is CASRPAGVYSEQFF. In DNA, the CDR3 is TGTGCCAGCAGGCCAGCGGGGGTGTACAGTGAGCAGTTCTTC.

This sequence joins TRBV6-5 and TRBJ2-7; 7 bases fit TRBD1. The CDR3 consists of 16 residues. J gave up 3 bases and V 2 bases, and 10 bases lay outside the gene matches. Looked up from germline, CDR1 is MNHEY and CDR2 is SVGAGI. CDR3 region: CASSYPRETGYYEQYF. For the CDR3, the DNA is TGTGCCAGCAGTTACCCCAGGGAGACAGGGTACTACGAGCAGTACTTC.

The CDR3 coding sequence is TGTGCCAGTTCAGGGGTATCCTACGAGCAGTACTTC. It encodes CASSGVSYEQYF. The chain has TRBV19 and TRBJ2-7, with a possible D match to TRBD1 (6 bases). The CDR3 runs to 12 residues. CDR1 is LNHDA, CDR2 SQIVND, per germline (reference sequence). V lost 8 bases and J lost 1, with 9 bases in between.